This T cell receptor (beta chain) was sequenced during a study of T-cell memory formation after mild COVID-19. Overall study context: Largely, TCR clusters stayed within a single donor. The study, taken as a whole, reports: Within pre-infection memory, some responding clones were found, suggesting cross-reactive memory joined.

This clonotype has more than one count but fewer than ten. What it recognizes is unknown. The germline V gene has CDR1 DFQATT and CDR2 SNEGSKA (reference sequence). V shed 2 bases, J shed 6 bases, and the junction held 5 bases outside the gene matches. The CDR3 is 14 residues long. Researchers used 5'RACE with constant-segment primers to make TCR alpha and TCR beta cDNA libraries that carry sample barcodes and UMIs. TCRdb used MiXCR to reprocess the 5' RACE reads, holding one entry per CDR3 protein. The repertoire has around 320,000 distinct CDR3 sequences, around 28% of them found once; the top ten carry around an eighth.

This TCR was sampled from an adult woman who had mild COVID-19 (a few samples of this study predate the infection). Cell type and time point are not known. The rearrangement joins TRBV20-1 to TRBJ2-3; 10 bases align to TRBD2. The specimen was PBMCs or a T cell subset sorted from them (not recorded which). CDR3 in amino acids: CSARSSGGWDTQYF. CDR3 sequence (DNA): TGCAGTGCTAGATCTAGCGGGGGTTGGGATACGCAGTATTTT.